This T cell receptor (beta chain) emerged from a study of metastatic and nonmetastatic thyroid tumors. Study as a whole: Patients with malignant and benign thyroid disease provided blood and tumor or nodule tissue, whose repertoires were compared.

Nobody among the patients had been given any treatment before thyroid surgery. Per the original data handling: Across clinicopathological groups, CDR3 differences served as the basis for building a distant-metastasis classifier for papillary thyroid cancer. TCRdb recomputed clones from the PCR reads via MiXCR. The V and J calls and clone size come from TCRdb's table, not from the authors' own analysis. The table shows roughly 29,000 clones, with more than 20% occurring only once. General study results and limits: Within blood and tumor, benign nodules reportedly had significantly lower TCR beta diversity than malignant thyroid tumors did.

This clone was counted ten times or more. As yet, its antigen is unknown. CDR3 length: 16 amino acids. The V and J ends lost 3 bases and 2 bases respectively, with 16 bases between them. The germline CDR1 and CDR2 sequences are MGHRA and YSYEKL. The TCR sequence derives from a female donor with papillary thyroid cancer or a benign thyroid nodule (not recorded which). Some clones in this sample may be carry-over from other donors' samples. The sequenced sample consisted of blood. The J gene is TRBJ2-5, the V gene TRBV4-1, with D possibly matching TRBD2 (6 bases). CDR3 sequence reads: CASSQGTWAGQETQYF. DNA for the CDR3: TGCGCCAGCAGCCAGGGGACTTGGGCGGGGCAAGAGACCCAGTACTTC.